This T cell receptor beta chain was recorded in a study of CD4 T cells in relation to SARS-CoV-2 and coronaviruses. Study-wide context: PBMCs were cultured with antigen for roughly nine days before TCR beta sequencing. Findings of the study overall: Roughly 69% of donors had memory CD4+ clonotypes crossrecognizing SARS-CoV-2 and common cold coronavirus spike.

Note on this clone: Its antigen remains unidentified.

The CDR3 sequence is 15 residues long. CDR1 and CDR2 (germline): SGHTA, FQGNSA. V lost 0 bases to trimming and J lost 4 bases, with 9 bases between them. Here immunoSEQ multiplex PCR was the method, and the copy in TCRdb shows in-frame clones only, minus some. The profile shows tens of thousands of clones, less than 85% of them singletons. Material for sequencing was naive CD4+ T cells from PBMCs, cultured in vitro. Subset here: naive CD4+ T cells isolated by negative enrichment. This clonotype was sampled from an adult with COVID-19. V and J are TRBV7-2 and TRBJ1-4; no definite D call. The CDR3 here is CASSLAVGYNEKLFF. CDR3 bases: TGTGCCAGCAGCTTAGCCGTGGGGTATAATGAAAAACTGTTTTTT. Combining the CDR3 with reference TRBV7-2 and TRBJ1-4 gives the whole variable domain GAGVSQSPSNKVTEKGKDVELRCDPISGHTALYWYRQSLGQGLEFLIYFQGNSAPDKSGLPSDRFSAERTGGSVSTLTIQRTQQEDSAVYLCASSLAVGYNEKLFFGSGTQLSVL.